A selection of T cell receptor beta chains follows, all from one sample in a study of blood T cell repertoires in COVID-19. Here immunoSEQ multiplex PCR was the method, and the copy in TCRdb shows in-frame clones only, minus some. The sample comprises 40,000 to 55,000 clones, roughly 85% of which are singletons, and roughly 4.3% rests with the top ten. Material: peripheral blood. Source of these receptors: a woman in her seventies with acute or convalescent COVID-19. Both conserved end residues are part of each CDR3. The order of the fields is V gene, D gene, CDR3 protein. A D gene is named only where the DNA matches it firmly.

>TRBV24-1|TRBD2
CATSEIAGGTYNEQFF
>TRBV5-4|NA
CASSWAQETQYF
>TRBV28|NA
CASSLSTKGHGYTF
>TRBV5-1|TRBD1
CASSLAGQTYNEQFF
>TRBV7-3|NA
CASSLTPGTDTQYF
>TRBV28|TRBD1
CASSMTGGLSGEAFF
>TRBV14|TRBD2
CASSQGTGGGTDTQYF
>TRBV7-8|NA
CASSLAGQNTGELFF
>TRBV7-2|TRBD2
CASSLGLAETQYF
>TRBV19|NA
CASSRTERFYEQYF
>TRBV9|NA
CASSVDGSGGYTF
>TRBV7-9|NA
CASSLFQGLLDKLFF
>TRBV11-2|NA
CASSSRLVQNIQYF
>TRBV2|TRBD1
CASKAQGTNTEAFF
>TRBV18|TRBD2
CASSFPGLAGGNEQFF
>TRBV7-2|NA
CASSILGGRVATEAFF
>TRBV27|NA
CASRVGQVQETQYF
>TRBV7-9|NA
CASSILGLTNTEAFF
>TRBV5-1|TRBD1
CASSETGTANTEAFF
>TRBV6-5|TRBD2
CASSYSGLANEQFF
>TRBV28|NA
CASRRGGYEQYF
>TRBV18|NA
CASSPRSSGEQYF
>TRBV11-1|NA
CASSPRGWSPYNEQFF
>TRBV19|NA
CASAPLGDVPYNEQFF
>TRBV11-2|NA
CASSPSGFNRDPRSTEAFF
>TRBV6-5|NA
CASTTGYYNEQFF
>TRBV18|TRBD1
CASSPGGTGSYEQYF
>TRBV18|NA
CASSPPGRGKDQETQYF
>TRBV7-2|TRBD1
CASSLQGTGVLFAKNIQYF
>TRBV11-2|TRBD1
CASSYRDSNSPLHF
>TRBV12-3/TRBV12-4|TRBD1
CASSSGQYEAFF
>TRBV5-1|NA
CASRSGQPTYEQYF
>TRBV5-4|NA
CASSPGGGGAYGYTF
>TRBV14|NA
CASSQDRAHNEQFF
>TRBV18|NA
CASSTGNQPQHF
>TRBV6-5|NA
CASSQKNSYEQYF
>TRBV18|NA
CASSATSGAGGRTTGELFF
>TRBV24-1|NA
CATSEALADSYNEQFF
>TRBV18|NA
CASFLGRGNTEAFF
>TRBV6-1|NA
CASSEAGQQNQPQHF
>TRBV28|TRBD2
CASSRPGTSSFSYNEQFF